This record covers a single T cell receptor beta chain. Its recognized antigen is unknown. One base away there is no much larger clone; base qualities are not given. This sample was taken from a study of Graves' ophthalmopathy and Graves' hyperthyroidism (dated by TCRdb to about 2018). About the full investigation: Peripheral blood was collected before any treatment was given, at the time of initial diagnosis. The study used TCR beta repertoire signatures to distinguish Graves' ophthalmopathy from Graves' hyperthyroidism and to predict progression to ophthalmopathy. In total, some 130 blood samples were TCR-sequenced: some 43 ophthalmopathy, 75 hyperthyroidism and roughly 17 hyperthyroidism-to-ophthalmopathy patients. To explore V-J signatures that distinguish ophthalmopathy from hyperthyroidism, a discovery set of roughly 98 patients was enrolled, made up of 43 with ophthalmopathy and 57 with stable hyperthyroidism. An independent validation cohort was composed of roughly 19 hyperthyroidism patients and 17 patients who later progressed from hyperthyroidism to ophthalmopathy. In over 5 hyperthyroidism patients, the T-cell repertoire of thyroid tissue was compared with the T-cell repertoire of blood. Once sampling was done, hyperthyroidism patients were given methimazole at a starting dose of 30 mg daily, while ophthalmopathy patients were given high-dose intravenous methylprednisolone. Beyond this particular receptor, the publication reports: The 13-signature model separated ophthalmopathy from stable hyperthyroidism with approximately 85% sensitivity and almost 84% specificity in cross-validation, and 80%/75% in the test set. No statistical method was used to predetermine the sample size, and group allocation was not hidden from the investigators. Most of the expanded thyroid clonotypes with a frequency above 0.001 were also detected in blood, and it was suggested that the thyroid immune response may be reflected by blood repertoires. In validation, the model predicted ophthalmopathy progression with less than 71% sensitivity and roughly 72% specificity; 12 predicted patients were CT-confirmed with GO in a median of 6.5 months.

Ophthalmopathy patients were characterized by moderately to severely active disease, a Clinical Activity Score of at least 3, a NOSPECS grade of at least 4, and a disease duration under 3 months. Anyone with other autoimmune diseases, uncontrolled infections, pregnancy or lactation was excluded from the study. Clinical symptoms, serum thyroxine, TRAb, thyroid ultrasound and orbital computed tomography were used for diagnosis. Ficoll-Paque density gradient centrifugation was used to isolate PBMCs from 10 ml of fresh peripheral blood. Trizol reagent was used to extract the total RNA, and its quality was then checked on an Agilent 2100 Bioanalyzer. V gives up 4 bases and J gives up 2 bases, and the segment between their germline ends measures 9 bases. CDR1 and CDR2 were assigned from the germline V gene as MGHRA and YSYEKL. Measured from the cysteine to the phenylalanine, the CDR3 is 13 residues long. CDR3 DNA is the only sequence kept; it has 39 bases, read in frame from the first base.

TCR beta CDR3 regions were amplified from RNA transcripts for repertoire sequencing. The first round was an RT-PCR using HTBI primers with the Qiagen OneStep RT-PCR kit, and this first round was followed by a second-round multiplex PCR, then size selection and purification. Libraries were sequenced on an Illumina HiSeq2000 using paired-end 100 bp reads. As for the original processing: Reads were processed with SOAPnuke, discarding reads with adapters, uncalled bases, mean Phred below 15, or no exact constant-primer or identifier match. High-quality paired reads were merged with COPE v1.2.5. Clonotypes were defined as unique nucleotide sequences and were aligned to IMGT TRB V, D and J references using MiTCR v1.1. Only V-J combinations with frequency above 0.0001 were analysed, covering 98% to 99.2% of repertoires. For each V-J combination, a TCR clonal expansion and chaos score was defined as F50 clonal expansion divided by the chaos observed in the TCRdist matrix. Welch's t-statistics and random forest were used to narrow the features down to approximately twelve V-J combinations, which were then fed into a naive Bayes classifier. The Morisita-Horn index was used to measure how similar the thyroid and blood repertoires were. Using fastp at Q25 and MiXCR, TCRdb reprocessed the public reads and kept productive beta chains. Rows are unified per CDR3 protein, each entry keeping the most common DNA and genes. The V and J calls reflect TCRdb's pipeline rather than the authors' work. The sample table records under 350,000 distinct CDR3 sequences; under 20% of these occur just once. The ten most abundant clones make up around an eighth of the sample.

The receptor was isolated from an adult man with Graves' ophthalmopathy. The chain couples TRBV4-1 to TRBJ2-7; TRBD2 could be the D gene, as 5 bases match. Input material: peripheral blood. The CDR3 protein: CASSPRGTYEQYF. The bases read TGCGCCAGCAGCCCTCGGGGAACCTACGAGCAGTACTTC.